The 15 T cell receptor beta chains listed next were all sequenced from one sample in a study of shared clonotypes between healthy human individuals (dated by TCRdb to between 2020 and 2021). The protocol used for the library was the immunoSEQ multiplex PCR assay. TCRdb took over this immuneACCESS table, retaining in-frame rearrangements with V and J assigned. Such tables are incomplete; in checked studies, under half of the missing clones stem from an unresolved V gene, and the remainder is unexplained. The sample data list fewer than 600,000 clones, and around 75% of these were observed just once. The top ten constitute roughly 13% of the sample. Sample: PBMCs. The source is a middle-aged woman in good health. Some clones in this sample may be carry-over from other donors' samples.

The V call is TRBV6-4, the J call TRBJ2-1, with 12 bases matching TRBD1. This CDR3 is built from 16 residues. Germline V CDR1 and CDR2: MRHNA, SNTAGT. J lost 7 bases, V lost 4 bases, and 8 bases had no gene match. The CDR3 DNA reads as TGTGCCAGCAGTGTCCTCCCGGGACAGGGGGCTAATGAGCAGTTCTTC. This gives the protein CASSVLPGQGANEQFF.

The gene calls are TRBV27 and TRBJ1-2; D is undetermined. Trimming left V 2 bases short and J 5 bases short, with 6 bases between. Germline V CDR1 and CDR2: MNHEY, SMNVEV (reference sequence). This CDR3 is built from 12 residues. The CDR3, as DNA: TGTGCCAGCAGTTTAAAAGTTTATGGCTACACCTTC. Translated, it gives CASSLKVYGYTF.

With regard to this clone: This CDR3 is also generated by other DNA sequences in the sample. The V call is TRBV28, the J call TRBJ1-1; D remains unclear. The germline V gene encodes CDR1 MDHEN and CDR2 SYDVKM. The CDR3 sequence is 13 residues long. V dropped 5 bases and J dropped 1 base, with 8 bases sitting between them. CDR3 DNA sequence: TGTGCCAGCAGTGTAGGCAGGAACACTGAAGCTTTCTTT. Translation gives CASSVGRNTEAFF.

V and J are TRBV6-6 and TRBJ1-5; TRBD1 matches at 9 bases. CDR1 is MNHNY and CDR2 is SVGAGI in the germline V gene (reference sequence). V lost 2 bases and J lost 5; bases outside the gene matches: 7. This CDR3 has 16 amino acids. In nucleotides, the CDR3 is TGTGCCAGCAGTTACCCGGGACAGGGTAGGGATCAGCCCCAGCATTTT. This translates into CASSYPGQGRDQPQHF.

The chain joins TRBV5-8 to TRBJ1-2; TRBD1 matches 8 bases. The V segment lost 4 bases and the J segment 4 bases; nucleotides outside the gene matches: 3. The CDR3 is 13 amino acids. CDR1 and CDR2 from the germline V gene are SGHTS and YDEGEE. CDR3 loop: CASSLDRAYGYTF. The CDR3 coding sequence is TGTGCCAGCAGCCTGGACAGGGCCTATGGCTACACCTTC.

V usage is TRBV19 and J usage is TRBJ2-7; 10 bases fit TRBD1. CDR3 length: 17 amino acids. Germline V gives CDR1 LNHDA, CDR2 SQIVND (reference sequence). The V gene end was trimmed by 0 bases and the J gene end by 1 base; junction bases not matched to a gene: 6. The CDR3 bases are TGTGCCAGTAGTATAGATCTGAGGACAGGGGGTTCCTACGAGCAGTACTTC. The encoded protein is CASSIDLRTGGSYEQYF.

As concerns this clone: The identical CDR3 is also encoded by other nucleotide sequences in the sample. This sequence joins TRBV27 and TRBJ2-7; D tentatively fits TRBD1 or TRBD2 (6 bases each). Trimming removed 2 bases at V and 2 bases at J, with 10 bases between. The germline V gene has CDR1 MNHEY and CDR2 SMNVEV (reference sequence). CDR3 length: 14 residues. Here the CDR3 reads CASSLGGPTYEQYF. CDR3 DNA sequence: TGTGCCAGCAGTTTAGGGGGGCCCACCTACGAGCAGTACTTC.

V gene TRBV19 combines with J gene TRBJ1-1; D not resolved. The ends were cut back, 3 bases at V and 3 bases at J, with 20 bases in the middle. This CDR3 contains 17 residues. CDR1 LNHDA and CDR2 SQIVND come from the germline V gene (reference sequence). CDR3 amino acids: CASSIGQASAPDTEAFF. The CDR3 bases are TGTGCCAGTAGTATCGGGCAGGCCTCGGCACCGGACACTGAAGCTTTCTTT.

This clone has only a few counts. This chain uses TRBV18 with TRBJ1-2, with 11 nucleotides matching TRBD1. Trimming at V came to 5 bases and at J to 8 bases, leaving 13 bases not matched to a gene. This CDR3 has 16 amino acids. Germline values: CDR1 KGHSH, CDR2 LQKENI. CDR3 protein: CASSSSAGQGVLGYTF. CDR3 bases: TGTGCCAGCTCATCGAGTGCGGGACAGGGGGTCTTGGGCTACACCTTC.

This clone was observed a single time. This chain's CDR3 is CASSMSGSSYNEQFF. For the CDR3, the DNA is TGTGCCAGTAGTATGAGCGGAAGCTCCTACAATGAGCAGTTCTTC. The chain links TRBV19 to TRBJ2-1; weak D call: TRBD2 (5 bases). CDR1 is LNHDA, CDR2 SQIVND, per germline (reference sequence). The CDR3 runs to 15 residues. V lost 3 bases to trimming and J lost 0 bases, with 9 bases between them. The variable domain in full, completed from reference TRBV19 and TRBJ2-1, reads DGGITQSPKYLFRKEGQNVTLSCEQNLNHDAMYWYRQDPGQGLRLIYYSQIVNDFQKGDIAEGYSVSREKKESFPLTVTSAQKNPTAFYLCASSMSGSSYNEQFFGPGTRLTVL.

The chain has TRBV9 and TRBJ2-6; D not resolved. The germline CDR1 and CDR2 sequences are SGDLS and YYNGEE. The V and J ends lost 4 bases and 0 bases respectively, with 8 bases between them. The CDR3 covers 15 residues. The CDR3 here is CASSLTSSGANVLTF. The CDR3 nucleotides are TGTGCCAGCAGCTTGACCAGCTCTGGGGCCAACGTCCTGACTTTC.

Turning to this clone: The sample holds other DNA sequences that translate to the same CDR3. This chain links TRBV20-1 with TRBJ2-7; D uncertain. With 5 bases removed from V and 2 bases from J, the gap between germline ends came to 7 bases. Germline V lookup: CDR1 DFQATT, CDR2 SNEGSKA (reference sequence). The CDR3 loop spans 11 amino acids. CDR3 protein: CSARQTYEQYF. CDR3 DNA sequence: TGCAGTGCTCGACAAACCTACGAGCAGTACTTC.

The CDR3 region has the DNA TGTGCCAGCAGTTTGGAGGGGGCGGTTGGGGCCAACGTCCTGACTTTC. As protein: CASSLEGAVGANVLTF. J is TRBJ2-6 and V is TRBV2; tentative D call: TRBD1 (7 bases). Deletions cut 5 bases from V and 3 bases from J, with 14 bases between. The CDR3 sequence is 16 residues long. CDR1 and CDR2 (germline): SNHLY, FYNNEI.

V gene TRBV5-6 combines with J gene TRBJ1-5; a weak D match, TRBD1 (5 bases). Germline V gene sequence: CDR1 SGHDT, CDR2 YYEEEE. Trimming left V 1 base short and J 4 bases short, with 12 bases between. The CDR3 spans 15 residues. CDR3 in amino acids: CASSLSGTQNQPQHF. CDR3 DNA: TGTGCCAGCAGCTTGTCTGGGACCCAGAATCAGCCCCAGCATTTT.

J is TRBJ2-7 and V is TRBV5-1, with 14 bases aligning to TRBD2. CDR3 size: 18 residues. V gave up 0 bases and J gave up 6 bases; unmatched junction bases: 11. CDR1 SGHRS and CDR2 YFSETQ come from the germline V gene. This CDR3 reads CASSLAGTSGRLSSEQYF. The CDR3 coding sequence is TGCGCCAGCAGCTTGGCCGGGACTAGCGGGAGACTCTCTTCCGAGCAGTACTTC.